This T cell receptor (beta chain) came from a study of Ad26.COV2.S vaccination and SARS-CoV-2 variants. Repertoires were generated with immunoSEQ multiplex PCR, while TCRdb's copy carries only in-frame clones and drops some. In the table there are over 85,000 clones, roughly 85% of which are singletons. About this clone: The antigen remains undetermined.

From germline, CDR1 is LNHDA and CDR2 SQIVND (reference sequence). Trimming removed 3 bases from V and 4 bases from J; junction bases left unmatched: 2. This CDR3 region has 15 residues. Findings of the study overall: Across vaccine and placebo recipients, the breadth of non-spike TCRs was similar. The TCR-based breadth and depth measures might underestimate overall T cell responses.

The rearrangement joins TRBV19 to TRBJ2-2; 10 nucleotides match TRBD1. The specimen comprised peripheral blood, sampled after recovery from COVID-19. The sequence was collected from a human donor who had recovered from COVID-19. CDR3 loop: CASSMGQGSTGELFF. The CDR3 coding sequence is TGTGCCAGTAGTATGGGACAGGGGAGCACCGGGGAGCTGTTTTTT.